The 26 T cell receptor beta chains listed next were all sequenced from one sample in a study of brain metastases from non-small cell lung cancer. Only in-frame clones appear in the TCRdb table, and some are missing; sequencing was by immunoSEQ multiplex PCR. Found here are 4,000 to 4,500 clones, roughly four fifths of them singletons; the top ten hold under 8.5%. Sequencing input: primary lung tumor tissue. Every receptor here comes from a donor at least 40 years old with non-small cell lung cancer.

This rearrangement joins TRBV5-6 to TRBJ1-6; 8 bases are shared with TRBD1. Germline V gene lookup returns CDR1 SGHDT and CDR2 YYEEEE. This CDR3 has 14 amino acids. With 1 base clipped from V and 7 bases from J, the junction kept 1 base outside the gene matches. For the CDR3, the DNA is TGTGCCAGCAGCTTGACAGGGGGAAATTCACCCCTCCACTTT. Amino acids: CASSLTGGNSPLHF.

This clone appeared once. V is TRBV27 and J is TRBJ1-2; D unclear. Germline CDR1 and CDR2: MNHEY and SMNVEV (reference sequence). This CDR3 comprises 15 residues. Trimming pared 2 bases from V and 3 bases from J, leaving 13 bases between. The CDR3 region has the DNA TGTGCCAGCAGTTTAAAATACCCAAGGGACTATGGCTACACCTTC. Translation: CASSLKYPRDYGYTF.

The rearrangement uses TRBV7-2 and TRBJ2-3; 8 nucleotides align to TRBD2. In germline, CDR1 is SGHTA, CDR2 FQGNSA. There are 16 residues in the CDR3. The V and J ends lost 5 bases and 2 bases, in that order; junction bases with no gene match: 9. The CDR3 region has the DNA TGTGCCAGCAGCAAAAACGGGGGGGCATCCACAGATACGCAGTATTTT. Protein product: CASSKNGGASTDTQYF.

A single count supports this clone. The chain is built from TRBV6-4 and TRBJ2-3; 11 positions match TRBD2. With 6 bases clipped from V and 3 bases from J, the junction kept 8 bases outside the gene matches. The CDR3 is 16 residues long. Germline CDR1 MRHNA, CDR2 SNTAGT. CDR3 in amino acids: CASSATSGGGTDTQYF. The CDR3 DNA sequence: TGTGCCAGCAGCGCTACTAGCGGGGGAGGGACAGATACGCAGTATTTT.

Here the CDR3 DNA reads TGTGCCATCACCATAGATCAGGGGGACTATGGCTACACCTTC. As protein: CAITIDQGDYGYTF. This rearrangement joins TRBV10-3 to TRBJ1-2, with 7 positions matching TRBD1. Germline loops: CDR1 ENHRY, CDR2 SYGVKD. CDR3 size: 14 residues. Trimming took 7 bases from V and 3 from J; bases not matched to a gene: 8.

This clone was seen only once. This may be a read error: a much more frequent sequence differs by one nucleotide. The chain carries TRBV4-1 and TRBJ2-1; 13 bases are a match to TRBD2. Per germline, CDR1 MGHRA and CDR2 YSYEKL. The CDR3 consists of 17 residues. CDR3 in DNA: TGCGCCAGCAGCCAAACTAGCGGGGGGGCCCAGTTCAATAAGCAGTTCTTC. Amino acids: CASSQTSGGAQFNKQFF.

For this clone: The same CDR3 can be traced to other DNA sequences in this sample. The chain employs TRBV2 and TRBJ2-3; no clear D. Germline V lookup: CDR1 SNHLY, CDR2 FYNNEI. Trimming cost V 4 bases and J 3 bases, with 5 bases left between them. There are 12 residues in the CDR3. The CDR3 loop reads CASSAETDTQYF. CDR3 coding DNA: TGTGCCAGCAGTGCCGAGACAGATACGCAGTATTTT.

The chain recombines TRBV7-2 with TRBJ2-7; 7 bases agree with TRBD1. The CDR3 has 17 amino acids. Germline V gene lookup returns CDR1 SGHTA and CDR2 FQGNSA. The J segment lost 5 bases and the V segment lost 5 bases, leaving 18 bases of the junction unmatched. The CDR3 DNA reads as TGTGCCAGCAGCCAGGGGACAGCTCTTAAGGATCCCAACGAGCAGTACGTC. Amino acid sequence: CASSQGTALKDPNEQYV.

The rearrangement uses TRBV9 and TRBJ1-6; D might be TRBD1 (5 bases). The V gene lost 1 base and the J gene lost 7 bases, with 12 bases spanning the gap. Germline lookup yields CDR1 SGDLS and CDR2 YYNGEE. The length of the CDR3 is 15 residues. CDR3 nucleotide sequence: TGTGCCAGCAGCGTAAGGTCCCAGGGAAATTCACCCCTCCACTTT. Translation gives CASSVRSQGNSPLHF.

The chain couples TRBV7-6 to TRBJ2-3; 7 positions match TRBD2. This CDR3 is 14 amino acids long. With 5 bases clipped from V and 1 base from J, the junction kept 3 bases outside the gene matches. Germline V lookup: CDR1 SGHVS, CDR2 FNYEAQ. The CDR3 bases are TGTGCCAGCAGCCGTGGGGGGGGCACAGATACGCAGTATTTT. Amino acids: CASSRGGGTDTQYF. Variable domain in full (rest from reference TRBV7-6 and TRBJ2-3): GAGVSQSPRYKVTKRGQDVALRCDPISGHVSLYWYRQALGQGPEFLTYFNYEAQQDKSGLPNDRFSAERPEGSISTLTIQRTEQRDSAMYRCASSRGGGTDTQYFGPGTRLTVL.

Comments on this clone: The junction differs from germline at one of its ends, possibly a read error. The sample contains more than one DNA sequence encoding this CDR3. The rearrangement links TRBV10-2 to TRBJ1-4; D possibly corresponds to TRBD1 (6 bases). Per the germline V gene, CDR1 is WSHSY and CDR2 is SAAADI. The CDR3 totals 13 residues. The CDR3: CASRGATNEKLFF. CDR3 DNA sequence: TGCGCTAGCAGGGGCGCAACTAATGAAAAACTGTTTTTT.

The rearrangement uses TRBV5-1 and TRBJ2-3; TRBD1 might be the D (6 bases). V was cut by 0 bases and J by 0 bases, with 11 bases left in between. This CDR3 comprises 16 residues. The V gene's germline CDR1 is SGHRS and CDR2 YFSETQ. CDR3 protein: CASSLDGTPSTDTQYF. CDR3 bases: TGCGCCAGCAGCTTGGATGGGACACCGAGCACAGATACGCAGTATTTT.

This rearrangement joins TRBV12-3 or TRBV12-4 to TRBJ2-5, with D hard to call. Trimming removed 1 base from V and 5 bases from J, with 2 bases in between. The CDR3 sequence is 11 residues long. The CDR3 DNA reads TGTGCCAGCAGTTTAGGGGAGACCCAGTACTTC. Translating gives CASSLGETQYF.

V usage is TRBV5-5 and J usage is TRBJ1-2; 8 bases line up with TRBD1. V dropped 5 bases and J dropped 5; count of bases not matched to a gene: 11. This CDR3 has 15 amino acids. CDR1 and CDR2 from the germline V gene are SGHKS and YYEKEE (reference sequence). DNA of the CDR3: TGTGCCAGCAGGATAGGGACAGGAAAACAATATGGCTACACCTTC. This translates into CASRIGTGKQYGYTF.

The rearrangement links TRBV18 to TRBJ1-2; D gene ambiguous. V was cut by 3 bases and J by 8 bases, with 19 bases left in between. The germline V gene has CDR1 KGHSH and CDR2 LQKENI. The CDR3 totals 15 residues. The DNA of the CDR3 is TGTGCCAGCTCACCGAGCCGGGAGGCCCCCCTCGGCTACACCTTC. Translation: CASSPSREAPLGYTF. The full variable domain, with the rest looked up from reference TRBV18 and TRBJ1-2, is NAGVMQNPRHLVRRRGQEARLRCSPMKGHSHVYWYRQLPEEGLKFMVYLQKENIIDESGMPKERFSAEFPKEGPSILRIQQVVRGDSAAYFCASSPSREAPLGYTFGSGTRLTVV.

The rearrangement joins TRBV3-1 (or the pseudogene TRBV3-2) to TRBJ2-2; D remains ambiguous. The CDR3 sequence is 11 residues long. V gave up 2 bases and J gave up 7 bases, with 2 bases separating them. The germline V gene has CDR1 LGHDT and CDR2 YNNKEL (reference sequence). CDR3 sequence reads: CASSQFGELFF. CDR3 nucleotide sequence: TGTGCCAGCAGCCAATTCGGGGAGCTGTTTTTT.

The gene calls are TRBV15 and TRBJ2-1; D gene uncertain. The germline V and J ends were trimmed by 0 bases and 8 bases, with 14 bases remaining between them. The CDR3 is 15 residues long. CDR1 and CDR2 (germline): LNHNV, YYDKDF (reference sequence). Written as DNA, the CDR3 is TGTGCCACCAGCAGAGATAAGACCTCTCGGGATGAGCAGTTCTTC. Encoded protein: CATSRDKTSRDEQFF.

CDR3 in DNA: TGTGCCAGCAGCTTAGCGATGCAGCGTCGGTACGATGAGCAGTTCTTC. Amino acids: CASSLAMQRRYDEQFF. The chain uses TRBV7-2 and TRBJ2-1; D remains unclear. The CDR3 has 16 residues. Per the germline V gene, CDR1 is SGHTA and CDR2 is FQGNSA. Between the trimmed V and J ends, which lost 0 bases and 8 bases, there was a span of 17 bases.

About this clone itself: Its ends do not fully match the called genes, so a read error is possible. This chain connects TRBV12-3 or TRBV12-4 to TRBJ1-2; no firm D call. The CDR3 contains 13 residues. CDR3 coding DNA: TGTGCCAGCAGTCCCACGCCAGAGTATGGCTACACTTTC. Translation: CASSPTPEYGYTF.

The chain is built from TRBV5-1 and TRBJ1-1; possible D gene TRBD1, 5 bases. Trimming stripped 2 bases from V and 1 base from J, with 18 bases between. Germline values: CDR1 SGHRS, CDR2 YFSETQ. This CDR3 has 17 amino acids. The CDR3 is CASSFVPGTAKNTEAFF. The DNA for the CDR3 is TGCGCCAGCAGCTTCGTACCTGGGACGGCCAAGAACACTGAAGCTTTCTTT. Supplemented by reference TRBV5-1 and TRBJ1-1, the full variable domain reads KAGVTQTPRYLIKTRGQQVTLSCSPISGHRSVSWYQQTPGQGLQFLFEYFSETQRNKGNFPGRFSGRQFSNSRSEMNVSTLELGDSALYLCASSFVPGTAKNTEAFFGQGTRLTVV.

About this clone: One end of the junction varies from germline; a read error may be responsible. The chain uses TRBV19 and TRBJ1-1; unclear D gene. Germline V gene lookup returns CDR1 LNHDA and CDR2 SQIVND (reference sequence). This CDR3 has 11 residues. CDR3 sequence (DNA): TGTGCTCAGAGGGAGAACATTGAAGCTTTCTTT. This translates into CAQRENIEAFF. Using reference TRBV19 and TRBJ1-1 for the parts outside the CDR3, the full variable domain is DGGITQSPKYLFRKEGQNVTLSCEQNLNHDAMYWYRQDPGQGLRLIYYSQIVNDFQKGDIAEGYSVSREKKESFPLTVTSAQKNPTAFYLCAQRENIEAFFGQGTRLTVV.

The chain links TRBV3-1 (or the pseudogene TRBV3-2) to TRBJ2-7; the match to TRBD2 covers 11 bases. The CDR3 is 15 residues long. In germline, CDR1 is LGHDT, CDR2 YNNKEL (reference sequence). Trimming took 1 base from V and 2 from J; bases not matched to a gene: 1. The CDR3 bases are TGTGCCAGCAGCCAAGGACTAGCGGGGACCTACGAGCAGTACGTC. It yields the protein CASSQGLAGTYEQYV.

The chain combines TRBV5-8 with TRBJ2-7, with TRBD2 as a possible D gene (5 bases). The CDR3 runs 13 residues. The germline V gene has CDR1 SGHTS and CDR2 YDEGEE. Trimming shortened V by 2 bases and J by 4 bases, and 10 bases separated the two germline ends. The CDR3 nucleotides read TGTGCCAGCAGCTTCCGGGAAGGATACGAGCAGTACGTC. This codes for CASSFREGYEQYV.

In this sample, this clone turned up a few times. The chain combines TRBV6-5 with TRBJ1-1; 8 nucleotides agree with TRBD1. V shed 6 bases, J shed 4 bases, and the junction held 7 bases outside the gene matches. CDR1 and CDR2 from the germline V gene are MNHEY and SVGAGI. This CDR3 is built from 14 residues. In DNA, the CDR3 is TGTGCCAGCAGACCACAACAGGGGGGCACTGAAGCTTTCTTT. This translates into CASRPQQGGTEAFF.

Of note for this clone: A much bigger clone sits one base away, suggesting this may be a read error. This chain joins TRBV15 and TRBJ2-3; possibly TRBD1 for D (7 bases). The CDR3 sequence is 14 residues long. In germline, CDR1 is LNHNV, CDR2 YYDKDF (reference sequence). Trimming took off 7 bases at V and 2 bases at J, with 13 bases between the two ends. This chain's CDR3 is CATNRGLYTDTQYF. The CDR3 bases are TGTGCCACCAACAGGGGACTGTACACAGATACGCAGTATTTT.

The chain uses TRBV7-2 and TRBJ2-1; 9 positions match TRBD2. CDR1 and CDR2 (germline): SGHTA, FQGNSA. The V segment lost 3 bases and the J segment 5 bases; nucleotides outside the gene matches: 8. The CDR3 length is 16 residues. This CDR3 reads CASSFSVSSGDNEQFF. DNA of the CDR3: TGTGCCAGCAGCTTTTCCGTATCTAGCGGGGACAATGAGCAGTTCTTC.